This T cell receptor (beta chain) was recorded in a study of regulatory T cells in long-lasting Graves disease. Time point specified: newly diagnosed GD, antithyroid drugs for less than 3 months. Preparation of the TCR library used RNA extracted from PBMCs. Findings and limits, study-wide: Whereas about a thousand public clonotypes were shared by new patients, persistent patients shared more, at approximately 2,700.

In the case of this clonotype: What it binds is unknown.

Researchers made TCR beta libraries by using iRepertoire HTBI primers and running Arm-PCR on CDR3 regions. Authors' data handling: 60 to 65 TRBV and 13 to 15 TRBJ segments were identified across samples. MiXCR, applied by TCRdb to the multiplex PCR reads, yields one record per CDR3 protein. The V and J calls, along with clone size, are taken from TCRdb and not from the paper's own processing. The sample carries approximately 560,000 distinct CDR3 sequences, more than 15% recorded once. Germline lookup yields CDR1 LGHNA and CDR2 YNFKEQ. Trimming cost V 1 base and J 1 base, with 5 bases left between them. The CDR3 spans 14 residues. The sample was also linked to a second study, of T cells in Graves' hyperthyroidism and ophthalmopathy. That paper adds: Calling Graves' hyperthyroidism stable meant ophthalmopathy did not progress within 18 months. During a first-round RT-PCR of the TCR CDR3, the HTBI primer set was used.

V and J are TRBV4-2 and TRBJ1-5, with D possibly matching TRBD1 (5 bases). Here the sequenced sample was peripheral blood mononuclear cells (PBMCs), taken at new diagnosis, from a patient treated with antithyroid drugs. The TCR comes from a man between 18 and 29 years old with Graves disease. CDR3 region: CASSQAGSNQPQHF. The DNA for the CDR3 is TGTGCCAGCAGCCAAGCAGGGAGCAATCAGCCCCAGCATTTT.